This T cell receptor (beta chain) comes out of a study of Graves' ophthalmopathy and Graves' hyperthyroidism. Findings and caveats of the study: Ophthalmopathy progression predictions by the model showed roughly 75% specificity and about 68% sensitivity. The authors also found most expanded thyroid clonotypes above 0.001 frequency in blood.

Amplified material comprised TCR beta CDR3 regions derived from RNA transcripts. HTBI-primed RT-PCR formed the first round, and a multiplex PCR formed the second. TCRdb fed the multiplex PCR reads into MiXCR, producing one record per CDR3 protein. The sample lists over 500,000 distinct CDR3 sequences, around a fifth occurring once. With regard to this clonotype: Its antigen is not known.

Hyperthyroidism patients, all newly diagnosed, had under 2 months' duration and ages of 18 to 65. If patients had other autoimmune diseases, uncontrolled infections, pregnancy or lactation, they were excluded. Germline CDR1 and CDR2: MGHDK and SYGVNS. This CDR3 spans 15 amino acids. The V segment lost 3 bases and the J segment 1 base; nucleotides outside the gene matches: 5. The TCR was taken from a woman younger than 30 with stable Graves' hyperthyroidism. Some clones in this sample may be carry-over from other donors' samples. V gene TRBV25-1 combines with J gene TRBJ1-1, with 7 bases that match TRBD1. Sequenced material: peripheral blood. The DNA for the CDR3 is TGTGCCAGCAGTGATGGCCGGACAGGGAACACTGAAGCTTTCTTT. Translation gives CASSDGRTGNTEAFF.